This entry lists 16 T cell receptor beta chains sequenced from one sample in a study of cytomegalovirus exposure and HLA in healthy donors. Primers included in the PCR were 60 Vbeta and 13 Jbeta primers. Using immunoSEQ multiplex PCR, the repertoire was profiled, and TCRdb retains in-frame clones only, with some absent. The data show fewer than 70,000 clones, 74% seen once. The sequenced material came from PBMCs. These receptors were collected from a woman aged 55-70 years in good health and CMV-seropositive.

This chain uses TRBV7-9 with TRBJ1-6; maybe TRBD1 (6 bases). The germline V and J ends were trimmed by 5 bases and 6 bases, with 11 bases remaining between them. Per the germline V gene, CDR1 is SEHNR and CDR2 is FQNEAQ (reference sequence). This CDR3 has 14 amino acids. The CDR3 sequence is CASSLGQFNSPLHF. As DNA, the CDR3 is TGTGCCAGCAGCCTCGGACAGTTTAATTCACCCCTCCACTTT.

The rearrangement uses TRBV5-1 and TRBJ2-5; the match to TRBD2 covers 9 bases. Germline loops: CDR1 SGHRS, CDR2 YFSETQ. This CDR3 is built from 13 residues. V shed 4 bases and J 3 bases; nucleotides not matched to a gene: 1. The CDR3 loop is CASSIAGEETQYF. In DNA form, the CDR3 reads TGCGCCAGCAGCATAGCGGGGGAAGAGACCCAGTACTTC. The full variable domain, its missing parts supplied by reference TRBV5-1 and TRBJ2-5, is KAGVTQTPRYLIKTRGQQVTLSCSPISGHRSVSWYQQTPGQGLQFLFEYFSETQRNKGNFPGRFSGRQFSNSRSEMNVSTLELGDSALYLCASSIAGEETQYFGPGTRLLVL.

The J gene is TRBJ1-1, the V gene TRBV19; 8 bases match TRBD1. Germline V gives CDR1 LNHDA, CDR2 SQIVND (reference sequence). This CDR3 region has 13 residues. V lost 6 bases, J lost 5 bases, and 5 bases stayed unmatched. Written as DNA, the CDR3 is TGTGCCAGTAGAAACAGGGGGGAAACTGAAGCTTTCTTT. Residues: CASRNRGETEAFF.

V usage is TRBV5-1 and J usage is TRBJ1-1; a possible D gene is TRBD1 (6 bases). V lost 5 bases to trimming and J lost 2 bases, with 16 bases between them. The length of the CDR3 is 15 residues. Germline lookup yields CDR1 SGHRS and CDR2 YFSETQ. The CDR3 reads CASRLTGRENTEAFF. The CDR3 DNA reads as TGCGCCAGCAGGTTGACAGGAAGGGAAAACACTGAAGCTTTCTTT.

The rearrangement uses TRBV5-1 and TRBJ2-7; D might be TRBD1 (5 bases). CDR1 and CDR2 from the germline V gene are SGHRS and YFSETQ. The length of the CDR3 is 14 residues. V was shortened by 4 bases and J by 2 bases, with 13 bases between the two germline ends. The CDR3 DNA sequence: TGCGCCAGCAGCCCAAACAGGACACCCTACGAGCAGTACTTC. It is translated as CASSPNRTPYEQYF. Based on the CDR3 plus reference TRBV5-1 and TRBJ2-7, the full variable domain is KAGVTQTPRYLIKTRGQQVTLSCSPISGHRSVSWYQQTPGQGLQFLFEYFSETQRNKGNFPGRFSGRQFSNSRSEMNVSTLELGDSALYLCASSPNRTPYEQYFGPGTRLTVT.

This clone was counted only a few times. In DNA form, the CDR3 reads TGCGCCAGCAGCTTCCCAGGGTCGAACACTGAAGCTTTCTTT. It translates to CASSFPGSNTEAFF. This chain connects TRBV5-1 to TRBJ1-1; D is possibly TRBD1 (5 bases). The germline gives CDR1 SGHRS, CDR2 YFSETQ. Trimming stripped 2 bases from V and 1 base from J, with 9 bases between. This CDR3 comprises 14 residues.

The rearrangement links TRBV11-3 to TRBJ1-4, with 7 bases aligning to TRBD1. The CDR3 has 15 residues. Germline lookup yields CDR1 SGHNT and CDR2 YENEEA. J gave up 4 bases and V 4 bases, and 6 bases lay outside the gene matches. The chain's CDR3 is CASSSPGQLNEKLFF. Here the CDR3 DNA reads TGTGCCAGCAGCTCCCCGGGACAGCTTAATGAAAAACTGTTTTTT.

This clone was observed a few times. The genes are TRBV29-1 and TRBJ2-7; D unclear. The CDR3 consists of 11 residues. The V and J ends lost 7 bases and 0 bases respectively, with 7 bases between them. CDR1 and CDR2 (germline): SQVTM, ANQGSEA. Written as DNA, the CDR3 is TGCAGCGGTAGAAACTCCTACGAGCAGTACTTC. Protein product: CSGRNSYEQYF.

As regards this clone: Other DNA sequences within the sample encode an identical CDR3. The chain uses TRBV10-3 and TRBJ1-5; 8 bases fit TRBD1. Germline CDR1 ENHRY, CDR2 SYGVKD. The junction had 4 bases not matched to a gene; V was cut back by 5 bases and J by 4 bases. The CDR3 spans 14 residues. DNA of the CDR3: TGTGCCATCAGTCGGGACAGGAAGAATCAGCCCCAGCATTTT. Encoded protein: CAISRDRKNQPQHF.

V usage is TRBV7-8 and J usage is TRBJ1-4, with a tentative D call TRBD1 (5 bases). Germline V gene sequence: CDR1 SGHVS, CDR2 FQNEAQ. The length of the CDR3 is 16 residues. The V end lost 4 bases, the J end lost 0 bases, and 12 bases lay between the germline ends. In DNA, the CDR3 is TGTGCCAGCAGCTCCCGCCCAGGGACAACTAATGAAAAACTGTTTTTT. This sequence encodes CASSSRPGTTNEKLFF.

This chain connects TRBV6-1 to TRBJ1-3, with D possibly matching TRBD1 (5 bases). The V and J ends lost 6 bases and 3 bases respectively, with 15 bases between them. CDR1 is MNHNS and CDR2 is SASEGT in the germline V gene. This CDR3 contains 15 residues. This CDR3 reads CASSVGGFYGNTIYF. Here the CDR3 DNA reads TGTGCCAGCAGCGTCGGGGGGTTTTATGGAAACACCATATATTTT.

This sequence joins TRBV2 and TRBJ1-2; no reliable D call. Per germline, CDR1 SNHLY and CDR2 FYNNEI. The V gene lost 1 base and the J gene lost 8 bases, with 8 bases spanning the gap. The CDR3 runs to 12 residues. The CDR3 DNA is TGTGCCAGCAGTGAAGAGGGAGTAGGCTACACCTTC. Its translation: CASSEEGVGYTF. Looking up the rest from reference TRBV2 and TRBJ1-2 gives the full variable domain: EPEVTQTPSHQVTQMGQEVILRCVPISNHLYFYWYRQILGQKVEFLVSFYNNEISEKSEIFDDQFSVERPDGSNFTLKIRSTKLEDSAMYFCASSEEGVGYTFGSGTRLTVV.

The chain recombines TRBV6-6 with TRBJ2-7, with 11 bases that match TRBD2. The CDR3 has 14 residues. Germline values: CDR1 MNHNY, CDR2 SVGAGI (reference sequence). V lost 6 bases to trimming and J lost 3 bases; unmatched junction nucleotides: 4. CDR3 protein: CASRRTSGGYEQYF. CDR3 DNA sequence: TGTGCCAGCAGGCGTACTAGCGGGGGCTACGAGCAGTACTTC.

V usage is TRBV5-1 and J usage is TRBJ1-2, with 9 bases fitting TRBD1. The length of the CDR3 is 15 residues. Trimming cost V 0 bases and J 5 bases; bases outside gene matches: 5. Germline V gene sequence: CDR1 SGHRS, CDR2 YFSETQ. The CDR3 DNA reads as TGCGCCAGCAGCTTGGCCGGGACAGGGCGTTATGGCTACACCTTC. This gives the protein CASSLAGTGRYGYTF.

This clone has a handful of counts. V usage is TRBV30 and J usage is TRBJ1-1; the D is unclear. V was trimmed by 1 base and J by 0 bases, leaving 15 bases between them. Germline V lookup: CDR1 GTSNPN, CDR2 SVGIG (reference sequence). The length of the CDR3 is 16 residues. For the CDR3, the DNA is TGTGCCTGGAGTGACAATGTACTTCTAGTGAACACTGAAGCTTTCTTT. It specifies CAWSDNVLLVNTEAFF.

V usage is TRBV9 and J usage is TRBJ1-1; TRBD1 aligns across 8 bases. The germline gives CDR1 SGDLS, CDR2 YYNGEE. The V gene end was trimmed by 0 bases and the J gene end by 6 bases; junction bases not matched to a gene: 7. The CDR3 is 15 amino acids. For the CDR3, the DNA is TGTGCCAGCAGCGTAGCTCAGGGGGCCTCGGCTGAAGCTTTCTTT. This codes for CASSVAQGASAEAFF.